This TCR beta chain was sequenced in a study of early T cells in non-severe SARS-CoV-2 infection. Study context: Chains from this unsorted whole-blood bulk RNA could not be paired.

Study-wide results and caveats: A preference for anti-spike CD8 responses marked VDJdb matching, which missed private and CD4 specificities.

Individual cDNA molecules were tagged with unique molecular identifiers. A single record per CDR3 protein comes from TCRdb applying MiXCR to the 5' RACE reads. Of about 40,000 distinct CDR3 sequences listed, under 6.5% are singletons. This clonotype came up a few times. The target antigen is unknown. The sample comprised whole blood. The receptor comes from an adult who was a healthcare worker with PCR-confirmed SARS-CoV-2 infection or an uninfected control (not recorded which).

CDR3 in amino acids: CASNPVQVPGETQYF. For the CDR3, the DNA is TGTGCCAGCAACCCGGTGCAGGTCCCCGGCGAGACCCAGTACTTC. The genes are TRBV2 and TRBJ2-5; D is undetermined. The CDR3 totals 15 residues. CDR1 and CDR2 (germline): SNHLY, FYNNEI. V dropped 7 bases and J dropped 5 bases, with 20 bases sitting between them.